This T cell receptor (beta chain) originates from a study of cytomegalovirus exposure and HLA in healthy donors. Across the whole study: The platform used for the 120 or so validation repertoires matched that of the 666 first-cohort repertoires, a later analysis reported. Whole-study findings and limits: Listed as cytomegalovirus-associated were over 150 TCR beta chains. CMV antigen specificity was confirmed in vitro for a few CMV-associated chains.

This clone came up a few times. Its antigen remains unidentified. Sequenced by immunoSEQ multiplex PCR; TCRdb stores in-frame clones only, minus some. The sample contains around 250,000 clones, nearly 90% of which appear only once. Trimming stripped 5 bases from V and 8 bases from J, with 9 bases between. This CDR3 spans 10 amino acids. Germline CDR1 is DFQATT and CDR2 is SNEGSKA (reference sequence). The sequence was obtained from a woman between 18 and 29 years old in good health and CMV-seronegative. The rearrangement joins TRBV20-1 to TRBJ1-1; D not certain. Sequencing was performed on PBMCs. CDR3 DNA sequence: TGCAGTGCTGGGCCCAGGGAAGCTTTCTTT. Its protein is CSAGPREAFF.